There are a few counts of the clone carrying this T cell receptor (beta chain). The CDR3 is 14 amino acids. Germline V gene lookup returns CDR1 SGHDT and CDR2 YYEEEE. Trimming at V came to 6 bases and at J to 7 bases, leaving 11 bases not matched to a gene. This table comes from immunoSEQ multiplex PCR, and its TCRdb copy is limited to in-frame clones, with some not included. The sample records 35,000 to 45,000 clones, about 89% being singletons. The data were taken from a study of T cell changes during pregnancy in multiple sclerosis. The clonotype was recovered from a female donor with multiple sclerosis, enrolled in a pregnancy study. The specimen was CD4+ T cells from peripheral blood mononuclear cells, collected before pregnancy. V and J are TRBV5-6 and TRBJ1-1; 8 bases fit TRBD1. The CDR3 loop reads CASTLTGGVGEAFF. The CDR3 nucleotides read TGTGCCAGCACGCTAACAGGGGGGGTGGGTGAAGCTTTCTTT.